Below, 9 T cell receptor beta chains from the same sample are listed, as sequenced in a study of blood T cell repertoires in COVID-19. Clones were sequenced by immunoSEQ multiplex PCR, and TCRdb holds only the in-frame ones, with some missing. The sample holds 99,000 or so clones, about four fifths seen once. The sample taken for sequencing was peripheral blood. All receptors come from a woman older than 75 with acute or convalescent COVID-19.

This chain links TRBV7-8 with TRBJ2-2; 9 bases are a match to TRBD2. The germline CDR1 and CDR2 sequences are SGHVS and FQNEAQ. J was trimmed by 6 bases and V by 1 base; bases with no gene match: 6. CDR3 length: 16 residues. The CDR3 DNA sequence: TGTGCCAGCAGCTTAGAGGGTAGCGGGAGTCCCGGGGAGCTGTTTTTT. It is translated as CASSLEGSGSPGELFF. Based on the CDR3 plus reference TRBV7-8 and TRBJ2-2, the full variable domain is GAGVSQSPRYKVAKRGQDVALRCDPISGHVSLFWYQQALGQGPEFLTYFQNEAQLDKSGLPSDRFFAERPEGSVSTLKIQRTQQEDSAVYLCASSLEGSGSPGELFFGEGSRLTVL.

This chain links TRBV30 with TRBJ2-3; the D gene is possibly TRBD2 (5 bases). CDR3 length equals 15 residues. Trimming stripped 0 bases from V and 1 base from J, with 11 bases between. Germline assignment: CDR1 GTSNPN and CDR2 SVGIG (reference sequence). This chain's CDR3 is CAWSVRGFGTDTQYF. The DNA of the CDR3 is TGTGCCTGGAGTGTACGGGGATTTGGCACAGATACGCAGTATTTT.

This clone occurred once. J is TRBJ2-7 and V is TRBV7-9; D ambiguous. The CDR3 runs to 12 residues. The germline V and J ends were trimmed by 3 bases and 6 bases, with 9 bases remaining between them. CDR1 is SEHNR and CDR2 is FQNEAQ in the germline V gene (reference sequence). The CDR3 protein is CASSFLGSEQYV. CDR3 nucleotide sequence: TGTGCCAGCAGCTTCCTCGGGTCCGAGCAGTACGTC.

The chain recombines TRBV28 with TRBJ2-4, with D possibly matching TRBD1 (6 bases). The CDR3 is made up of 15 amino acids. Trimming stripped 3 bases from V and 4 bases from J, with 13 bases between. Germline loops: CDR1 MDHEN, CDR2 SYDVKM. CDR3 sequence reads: CASSFLGQKKNIQYF. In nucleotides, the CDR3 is TGTGCCAGCAGTTTTTTAGGACAGAAAAAAAACATTCAGTACTTC.

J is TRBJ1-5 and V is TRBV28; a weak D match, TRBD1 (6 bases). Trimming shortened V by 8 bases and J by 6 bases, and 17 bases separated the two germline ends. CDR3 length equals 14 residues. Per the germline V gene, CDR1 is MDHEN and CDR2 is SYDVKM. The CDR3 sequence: CASGGRAAVQPQHF. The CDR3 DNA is TGTGCCAGCGGGGGCAGGGCGGCGGTTCAGCCCCAGCATTTT.

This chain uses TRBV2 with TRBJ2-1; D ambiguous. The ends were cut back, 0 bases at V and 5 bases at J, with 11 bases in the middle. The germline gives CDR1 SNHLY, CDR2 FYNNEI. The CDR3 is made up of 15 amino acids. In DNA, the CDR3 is TGTGCCAGCAGTGAAGCGCGGCAGTACGACAATGAGCAGTTCTTC. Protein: CASSEARQYDNEQFF.

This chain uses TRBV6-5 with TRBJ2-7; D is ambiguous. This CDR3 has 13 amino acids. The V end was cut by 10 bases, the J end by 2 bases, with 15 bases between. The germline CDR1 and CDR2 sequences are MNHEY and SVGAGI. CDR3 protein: CATRWAGAYEQYF. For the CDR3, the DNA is TGTGCCACCCGGTGGGCAGGCGCCTACGAGCAGTACTTC.

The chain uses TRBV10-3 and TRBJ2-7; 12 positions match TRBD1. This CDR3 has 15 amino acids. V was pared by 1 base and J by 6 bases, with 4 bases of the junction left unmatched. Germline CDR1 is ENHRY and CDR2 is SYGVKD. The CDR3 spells CAISELGQGASEQYF. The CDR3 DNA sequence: TGTGCCATCAGTGAGTTGGGACAGGGGGCTAGCGAGCAGTACTTC.

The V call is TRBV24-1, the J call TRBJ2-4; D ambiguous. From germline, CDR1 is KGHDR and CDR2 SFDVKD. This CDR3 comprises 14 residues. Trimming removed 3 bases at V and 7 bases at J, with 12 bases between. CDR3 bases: TGTGCCACCAGTGATCCTAAGAGTTGGAACATTCAGTACTTC. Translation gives CATSDPKSWNIQYF.